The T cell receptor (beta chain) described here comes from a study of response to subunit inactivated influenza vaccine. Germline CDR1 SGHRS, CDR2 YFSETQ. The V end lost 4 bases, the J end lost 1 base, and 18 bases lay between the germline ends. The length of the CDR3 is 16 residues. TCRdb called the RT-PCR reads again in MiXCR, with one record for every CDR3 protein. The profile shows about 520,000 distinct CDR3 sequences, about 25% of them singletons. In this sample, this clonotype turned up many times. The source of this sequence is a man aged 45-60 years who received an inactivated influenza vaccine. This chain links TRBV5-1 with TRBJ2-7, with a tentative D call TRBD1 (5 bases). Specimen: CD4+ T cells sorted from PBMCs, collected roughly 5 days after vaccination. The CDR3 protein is CASSPTPGGASYEQYF. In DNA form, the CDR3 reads TGCGCCAGCAGCCCCACCCCAGGTGGGGCTTCCTACGAGCAGTACTTC.